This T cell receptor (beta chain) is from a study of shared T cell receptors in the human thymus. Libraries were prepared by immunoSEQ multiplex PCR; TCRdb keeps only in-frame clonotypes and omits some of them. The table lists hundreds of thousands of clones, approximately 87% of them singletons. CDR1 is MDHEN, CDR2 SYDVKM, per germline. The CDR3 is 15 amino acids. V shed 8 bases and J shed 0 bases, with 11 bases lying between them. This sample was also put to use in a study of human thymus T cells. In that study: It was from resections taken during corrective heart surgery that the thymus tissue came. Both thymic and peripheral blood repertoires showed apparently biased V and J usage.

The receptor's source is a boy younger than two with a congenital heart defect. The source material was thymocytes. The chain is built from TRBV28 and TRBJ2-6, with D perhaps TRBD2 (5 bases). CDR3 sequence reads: CASGSGRSGANVLTF. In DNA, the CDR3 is TGTGCCAGCGGCAGCGGCCGCTCTGGGGCCAACGTCCTGACTTTC.